This T cell receptor beta chain stems from a study of T cell responses to AZD1222 COVID-19 vaccine. For the study at large: Second-dose intervals near 4 or 12 weeks were combined.

Note on this clone: Its antigen is unidentified.

Deletions cut 1 base from V and 1 base from J, with 10 bases between. Germline values: CDR1 LGHDT, CDR2 YNNKEL (reference sequence). The length of the CDR3 is 15 residues. Sequenced by immunoSEQ multiplex PCR; TCRdb stores in-frame clones only, minus some. The top ten hold 4% to 5% of the sample, which has approximately 100,000 clones, 90% to 95% seen once. Whole-study findings and limits: With dominance at 160-218 and 743-854, vaccine-associated CD4 TCRs spanned spike. After the peak T cell response, and only then, were repertoires sampled. Spike-specific TCR breadth and depth both grew after two AZD1222 doses.

The sequence was obtained from an adult in good health. This chain links TRBV3-1 (or the pseudogene TRBV3-2) with TRBJ2-5; D remains ambiguous. The sample consisted of peripheral blood, taken on day 0 of AZD1222 vaccination. In nucleotides, the CDR3 is TGTGCCAGCAGCCAAGGAGGACCGGTCCAAGAGACCCAGTACTTC. Its protein product is CASSQGGPVQETQYF.